The entry that follows covers one TCR beta chain sequence. Antigen: not known. Molecular barcoding with unique molecular identifiers was used for the TCRbeta library. TCRdb ran MiXCR on the PCR reads and lists one entry per CDR3 protein. This sample yields fewer than 750,000 distinct CDR3 sequences, of which over 20% are seen a single time; 30% to 40% belongs to the top ten. These data come from a study of T-cell reconstitution after alpha-beta-depleted transplantation in children. Study-wide findings and caveats: Several hundred expanded graft clones reportedly were the source of alpha-beta T cells about two months after transplant. Recipient T cells and thymic progenitors that survived were the source of the high TCRbeta diversity seen at day 60 in some patients. Newly produced T cells mostly accounted for T-cell counts and diversity one year post-transplant.

The germline gives CDR1 DFQATT, CDR2 SNEGSKA (reference sequence). The CDR3 runs 15 residues. V was trimmed by 7 bases and J by 0 bases, leaving 18 bases between them. Here the sequenced sample was PBMCs, taken before TCRalphabeta/CD19-depleted stem cell transplant. This TCR was sampled from a boy under two years old with Wiskott-Aldrich syndrome, due to receive a stem cell transplant. The V gene is TRBV20-1, the J gene TRBJ2-5; D remains ambiguous. The DNA for the CDR3 is TGCAGTGTTCTCCCCTCTACCAATAACCAAGAGACCCAGTACTTC. Translating it yields CSVLPSTNNQETQYF.